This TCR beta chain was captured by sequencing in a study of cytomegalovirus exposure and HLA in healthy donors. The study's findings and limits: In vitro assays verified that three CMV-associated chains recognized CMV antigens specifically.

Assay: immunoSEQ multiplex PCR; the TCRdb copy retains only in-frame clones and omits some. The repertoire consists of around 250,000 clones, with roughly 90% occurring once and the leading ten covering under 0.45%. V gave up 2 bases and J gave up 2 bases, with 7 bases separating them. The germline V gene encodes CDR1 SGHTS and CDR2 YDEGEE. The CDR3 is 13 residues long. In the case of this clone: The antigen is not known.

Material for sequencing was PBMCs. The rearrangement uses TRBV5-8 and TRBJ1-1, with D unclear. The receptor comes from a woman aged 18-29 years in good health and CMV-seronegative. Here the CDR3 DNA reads TGTGCCAGCAGCTTCGGGATTAACACTGAAGCTTTCTTT. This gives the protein CASSFGINTEAFF. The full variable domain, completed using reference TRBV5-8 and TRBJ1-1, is EAGVTQSPTHLIKTRGQQATLRCSPISGHTSVYWYQQALGLGLQFLLWYDEGEERNRGNFPPRFSGRQFPNYSSELNVNALELEDSALYLCASSFGINTEAFFGQGTRLTVV.